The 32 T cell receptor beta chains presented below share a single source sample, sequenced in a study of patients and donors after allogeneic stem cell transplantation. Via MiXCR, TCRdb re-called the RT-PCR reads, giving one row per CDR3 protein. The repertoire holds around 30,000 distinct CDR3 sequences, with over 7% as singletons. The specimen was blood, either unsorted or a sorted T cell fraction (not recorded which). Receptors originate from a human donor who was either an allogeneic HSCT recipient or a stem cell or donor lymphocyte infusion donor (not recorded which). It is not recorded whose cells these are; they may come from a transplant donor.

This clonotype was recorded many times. The DNA for the CDR3 is TGCGCCAGCAGCTTTCAGGACGGCCCCTCTCAAGCTGAAGCTTTCTTT. Protein sequence: CASSFQDGPSQAEAFF. The V and J genes are TRBV5-1 and TRBJ1-1; D not resolved. Germline V gene data show CDR1 as SGHRS and CDR2 as YFSETQ. This CDR3 has 16 amino acids. The ends were cut back, 2 bases at V and 6 bases at J, with 20 bases in the middle.

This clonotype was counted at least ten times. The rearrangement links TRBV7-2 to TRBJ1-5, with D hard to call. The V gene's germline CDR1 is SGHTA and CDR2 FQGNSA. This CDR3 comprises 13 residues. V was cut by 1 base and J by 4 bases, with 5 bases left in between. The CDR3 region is CASSLESNQPQHF. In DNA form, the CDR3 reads TGTGCCAGCAGCTTAGAAAGTAATCAGCCCCAGCATTTT.

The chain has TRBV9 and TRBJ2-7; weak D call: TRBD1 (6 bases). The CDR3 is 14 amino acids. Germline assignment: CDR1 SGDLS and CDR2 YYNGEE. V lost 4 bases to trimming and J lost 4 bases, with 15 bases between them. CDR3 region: CASSTSWGPYEQYF. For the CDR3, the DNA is TGTGCCAGCAGCACCTCCTGGGGGCCATACGAGCAGTACTTC.

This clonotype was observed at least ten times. CDR3 DNA: TGTGCCAGCAGCTTCCAGGGGGGGGATCAGCCCCAGCATTTT. Amino acids: CASSFQGGDQPQHF. This rearrangement joins TRBV5-5 to TRBJ1-5, with 7 bases fitting TRBD1. Germline V gene lookup returns CDR1 SGHKS and CDR2 YYEKEE (reference sequence). Trimming cost V 2 bases and J 5 bases; bases outside gene matches: 4. The CDR3 runs 14 residues.

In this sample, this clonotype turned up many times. CDR3 in DNA: TGTGCCAGCAGACAGGGCTCTGGAAACACCATATATTTT. Its protein product is CASRQGSGNTIYF. The chain couples TRBV28 to TRBJ1-3; D might be TRBD1 (6 bases). Germline V gives CDR1 MDHEN, CDR2 SYDVKM. Trimming took 6 bases from V and 0 from J, leaving 6 bases between them. The CDR3 length is 13 residues.

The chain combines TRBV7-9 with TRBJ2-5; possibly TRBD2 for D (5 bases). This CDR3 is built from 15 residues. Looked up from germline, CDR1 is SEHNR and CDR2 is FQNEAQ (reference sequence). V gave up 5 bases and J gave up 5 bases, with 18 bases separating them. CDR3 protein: CASSTNPGIRETQYF. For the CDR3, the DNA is TGTGCCAGCAGCACAAACCCGGGGATCCGGGAGACCCAGTACTTC.

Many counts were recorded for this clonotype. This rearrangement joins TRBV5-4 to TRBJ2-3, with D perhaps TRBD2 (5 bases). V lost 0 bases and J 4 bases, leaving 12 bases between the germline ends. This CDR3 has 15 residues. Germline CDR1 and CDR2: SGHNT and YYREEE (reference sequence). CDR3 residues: CASSLDSTGSDTQYF. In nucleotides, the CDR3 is TGTGCCAGCAGCTTGGACTCGACGGGATCAGATACGCAGTATTTT.

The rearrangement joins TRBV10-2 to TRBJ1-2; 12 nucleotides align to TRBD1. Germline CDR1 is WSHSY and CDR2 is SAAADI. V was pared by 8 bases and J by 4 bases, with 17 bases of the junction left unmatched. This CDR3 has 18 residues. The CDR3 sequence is CASSSDWGQGALGYGYTF. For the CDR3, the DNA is TGCGCCAGCTCCTCTGACTGGGGACAGGGGGCGCTGGGCTATGGCTACACCTTC.

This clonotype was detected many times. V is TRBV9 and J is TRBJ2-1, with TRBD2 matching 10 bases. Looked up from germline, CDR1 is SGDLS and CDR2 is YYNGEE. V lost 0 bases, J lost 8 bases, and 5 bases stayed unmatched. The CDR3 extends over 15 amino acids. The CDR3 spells CASSVGLAGVDEQFF. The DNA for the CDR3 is TGTGCCAGCAGCGTAGGGCTAGCGGGAGTGGATGAGCAGTTCTTC. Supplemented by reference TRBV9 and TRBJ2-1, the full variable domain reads DSGVTQTPKHLITATGQRVTLRCSPRSGDLSVYWYQQSLDQGLQFLIQYYNGEERAKGNILERFSAQQFPDLHSELNLSSLELGDSALYFCASSVGLAGVDEQFFGPGTRLTVL.

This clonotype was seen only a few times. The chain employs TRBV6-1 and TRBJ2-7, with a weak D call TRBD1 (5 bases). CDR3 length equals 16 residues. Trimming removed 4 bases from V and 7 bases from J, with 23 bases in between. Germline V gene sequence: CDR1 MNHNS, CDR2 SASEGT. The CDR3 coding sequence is TGTGCCAGCAGTGGAACCGGCCGCCGAGTGTCAGGGGAGCAGTACTTC. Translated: CASSGTGRRVSGEQYF.

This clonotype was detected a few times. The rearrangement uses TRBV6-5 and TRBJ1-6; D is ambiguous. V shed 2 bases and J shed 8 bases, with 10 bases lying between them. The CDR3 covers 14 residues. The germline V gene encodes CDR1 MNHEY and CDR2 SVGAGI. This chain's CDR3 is CASSYGVFDSPLHF. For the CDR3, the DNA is TGTGCCAGCAGTTACGGTGTTTTTGATTCACCCCTCCACTTT.

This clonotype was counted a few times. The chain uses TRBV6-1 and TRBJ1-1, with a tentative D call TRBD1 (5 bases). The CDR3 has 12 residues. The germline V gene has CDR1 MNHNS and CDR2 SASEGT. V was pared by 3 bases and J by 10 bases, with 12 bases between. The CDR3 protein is CASSELTGGAFF. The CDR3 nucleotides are TGTGCCAGCAGTGAGCTCACGGGGGGAGCTTTCTTT.

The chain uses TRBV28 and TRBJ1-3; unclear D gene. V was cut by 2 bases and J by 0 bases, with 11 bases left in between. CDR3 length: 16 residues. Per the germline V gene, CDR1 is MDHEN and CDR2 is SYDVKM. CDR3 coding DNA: TGTGCCAGCAGTTTAGGTGTCGAGAGCTCTGGAAACACCATATATTTT. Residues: CASSLGVESSGNTIYF. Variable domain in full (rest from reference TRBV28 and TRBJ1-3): DVKVTQSSRYLVKRTGEKVFLECVQDMDHENMFWYRQDPGLGLRLIYFSYDVKMKEKGDIPEGYSVSREKKERFSLILESASTNQTSMYLCASSLGVESSGNTIYFGEGSWLTVV.

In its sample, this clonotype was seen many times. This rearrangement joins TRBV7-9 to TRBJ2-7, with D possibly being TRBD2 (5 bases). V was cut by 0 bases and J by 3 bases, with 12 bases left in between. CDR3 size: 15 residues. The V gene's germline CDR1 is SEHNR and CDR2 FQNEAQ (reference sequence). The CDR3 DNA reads TGTGCCAGCAGCTTAGCTCGGACGGGATTCTACGAGCAGTACTTC. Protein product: CASSLARTGFYEQYF.

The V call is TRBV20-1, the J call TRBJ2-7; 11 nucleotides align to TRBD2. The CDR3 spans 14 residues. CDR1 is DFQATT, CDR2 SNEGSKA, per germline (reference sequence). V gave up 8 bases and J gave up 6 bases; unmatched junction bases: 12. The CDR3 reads CSRLAGYRGVEQYF. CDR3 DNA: TGCAGTAGACTAGCGGGATATAGGGGGGTCGAGCAGTACTTC.

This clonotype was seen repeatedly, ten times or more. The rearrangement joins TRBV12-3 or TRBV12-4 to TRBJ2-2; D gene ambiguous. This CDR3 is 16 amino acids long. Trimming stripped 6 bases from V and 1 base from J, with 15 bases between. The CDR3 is CASSPKQTWNTGELFF. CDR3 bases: TGTGCCAGCAGCCCCAAGCAGACTTGGAACACCGGGGAGCTGTTTTTT.

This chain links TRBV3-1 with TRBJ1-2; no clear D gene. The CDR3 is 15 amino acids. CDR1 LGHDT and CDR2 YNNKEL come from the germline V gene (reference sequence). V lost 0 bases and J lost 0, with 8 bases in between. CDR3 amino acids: CASSQDLRSNYGYTF. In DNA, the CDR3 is TGTGCCAGCAGCCAAGATTTACGGTCTAACTATGGCTACACCTTC.

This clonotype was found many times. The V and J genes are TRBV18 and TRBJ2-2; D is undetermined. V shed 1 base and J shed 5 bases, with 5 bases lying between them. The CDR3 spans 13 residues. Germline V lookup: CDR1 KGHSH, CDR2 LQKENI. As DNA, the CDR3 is TGTGCCAGCTCACCACAGCTTACCGGGGAGCTGTTTTTT. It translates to CASSPQLTGELFF.

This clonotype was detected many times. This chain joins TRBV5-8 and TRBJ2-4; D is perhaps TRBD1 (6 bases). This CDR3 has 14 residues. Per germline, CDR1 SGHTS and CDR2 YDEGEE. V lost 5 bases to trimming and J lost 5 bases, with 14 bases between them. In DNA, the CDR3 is TGTGCCAGCAGTTTAGGGGGTTTGGAAAACATTCAGTACTTC. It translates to CASSLGGLENIQYF.

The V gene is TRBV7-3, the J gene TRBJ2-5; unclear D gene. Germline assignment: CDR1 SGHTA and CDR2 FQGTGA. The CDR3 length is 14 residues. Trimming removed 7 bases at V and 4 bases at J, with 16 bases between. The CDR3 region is CASTKIRWGETQYF. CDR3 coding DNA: TGTGCCAGCACCAAAATCCGCTGGGGAGAGACCCAGTACTTC.

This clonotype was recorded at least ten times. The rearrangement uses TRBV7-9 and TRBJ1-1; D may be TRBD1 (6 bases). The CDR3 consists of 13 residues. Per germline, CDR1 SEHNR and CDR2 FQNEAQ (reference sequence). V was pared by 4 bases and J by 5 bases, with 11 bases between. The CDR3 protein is CASSWTVWTEAFF. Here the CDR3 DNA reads TGTGCCAGCAGCTGGACAGTTTGGACTGAAGCTTTCTTT.

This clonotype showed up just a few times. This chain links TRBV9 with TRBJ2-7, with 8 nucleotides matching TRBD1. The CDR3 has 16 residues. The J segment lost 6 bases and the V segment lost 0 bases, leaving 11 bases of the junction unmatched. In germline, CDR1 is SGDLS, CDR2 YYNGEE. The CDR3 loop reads CASSVAPAGGSGEQYF. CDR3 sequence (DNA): TGTGCCAGCAGCGTAGCCCCGGCAGGGGGCTCTGGCGAGCAGTACTTC.

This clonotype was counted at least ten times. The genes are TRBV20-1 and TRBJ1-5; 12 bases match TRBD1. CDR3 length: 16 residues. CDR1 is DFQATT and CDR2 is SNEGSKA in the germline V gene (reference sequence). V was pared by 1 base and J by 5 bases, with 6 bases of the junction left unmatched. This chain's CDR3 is CSARVWGQGADQPQHF. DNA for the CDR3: TGCAGTGCTAGAGTCTGGGGACAGGGGGCTGATCAGCCCCAGCATTTT.

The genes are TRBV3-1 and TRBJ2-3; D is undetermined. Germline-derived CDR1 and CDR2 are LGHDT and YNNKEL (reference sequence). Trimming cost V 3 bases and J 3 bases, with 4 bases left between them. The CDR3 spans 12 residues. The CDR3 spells CASSHGTDTQYF. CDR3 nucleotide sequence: TGTGCCAGCAGCCATGGGACAGATACGCAGTATTTT.

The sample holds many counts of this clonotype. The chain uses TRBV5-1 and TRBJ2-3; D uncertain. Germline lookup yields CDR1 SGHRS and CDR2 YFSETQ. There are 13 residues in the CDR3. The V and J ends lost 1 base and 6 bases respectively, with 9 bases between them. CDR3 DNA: TGCGCCAGCAGCTTGCAGGAACGGGATACGCAGTATTTT. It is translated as CASSLQERDTQYF.

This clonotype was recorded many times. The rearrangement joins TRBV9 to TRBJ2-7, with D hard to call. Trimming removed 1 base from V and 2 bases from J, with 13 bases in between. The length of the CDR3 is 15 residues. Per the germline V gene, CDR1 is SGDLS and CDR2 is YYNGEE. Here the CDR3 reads CASSVRPTSTYEQYF. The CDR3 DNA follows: TGTGCCAGCAGCGTACGTCCCACCTCCACCTACGAGCAGTACTTC.

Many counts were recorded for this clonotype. CDR3 in DNA: TGCGCCAGCAGCCAAGATTTATACTCAGGGGGATACTTC. It encodes CASSQDLYSGGYF. The chain recombines TRBV4-1 with TRBJ2-7, with 7 bases aligning to TRBD1. V was clipped by 0 bases and J by 13 bases; unmatched bases: 9. Per germline, CDR1 MGHRA and CDR2 YSYEKL. The CDR3 is 13 residues long.

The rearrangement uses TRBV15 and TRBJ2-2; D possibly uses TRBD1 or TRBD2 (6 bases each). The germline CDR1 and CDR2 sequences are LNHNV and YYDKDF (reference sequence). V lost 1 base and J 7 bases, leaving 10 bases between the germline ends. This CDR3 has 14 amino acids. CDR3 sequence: CATSRAGGGGELFF. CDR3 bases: TGTGCCACCAGCAGAGCCGGGGGCGGCGGGGAGCTGTTTTTT.

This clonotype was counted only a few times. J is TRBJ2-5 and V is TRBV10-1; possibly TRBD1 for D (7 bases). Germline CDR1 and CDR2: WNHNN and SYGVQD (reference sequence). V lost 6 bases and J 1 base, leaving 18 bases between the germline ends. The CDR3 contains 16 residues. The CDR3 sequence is CASSLGQEGSQETQYF. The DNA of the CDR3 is TGCGCCAGCAGCCTCGGACAGGAGGGTAGCCAAGAGACCCAGTACTTC.

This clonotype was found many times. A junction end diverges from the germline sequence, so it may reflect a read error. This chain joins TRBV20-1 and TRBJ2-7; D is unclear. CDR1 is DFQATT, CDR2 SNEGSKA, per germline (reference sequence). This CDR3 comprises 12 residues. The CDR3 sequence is CSAFKSGGDSIF. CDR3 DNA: TGCAGTGCTTTCAAATCAGGTGGAGATTCGATCTTC.

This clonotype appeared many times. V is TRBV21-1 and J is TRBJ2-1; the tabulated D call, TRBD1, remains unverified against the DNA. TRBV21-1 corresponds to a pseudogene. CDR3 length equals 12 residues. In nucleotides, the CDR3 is TGTGCCAGCAGCACGGGCGGGGGAGAGCAGTTCTTC. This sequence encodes CASSTGGGEQFF.

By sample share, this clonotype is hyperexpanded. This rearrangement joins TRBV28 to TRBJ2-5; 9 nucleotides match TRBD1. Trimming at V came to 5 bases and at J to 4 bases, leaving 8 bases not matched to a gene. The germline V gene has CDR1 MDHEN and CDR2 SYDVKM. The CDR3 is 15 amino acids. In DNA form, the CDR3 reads TGTGCCAGCAGTCCACAAACAGGGGGCGCAGAGACCCAGTACTTC. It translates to CASSPQTGGAETQYF. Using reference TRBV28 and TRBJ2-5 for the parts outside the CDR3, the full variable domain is DVKVTQSSRYLVKRTGEKVFLECVQDMDHENMFWYRQDPGLGLRLIYFSYDVKMKEKGDIPEGYSVSREKKERFSLILESASTNQTSMYLCASSPQTGGAETQYFGPGTRLLVL.